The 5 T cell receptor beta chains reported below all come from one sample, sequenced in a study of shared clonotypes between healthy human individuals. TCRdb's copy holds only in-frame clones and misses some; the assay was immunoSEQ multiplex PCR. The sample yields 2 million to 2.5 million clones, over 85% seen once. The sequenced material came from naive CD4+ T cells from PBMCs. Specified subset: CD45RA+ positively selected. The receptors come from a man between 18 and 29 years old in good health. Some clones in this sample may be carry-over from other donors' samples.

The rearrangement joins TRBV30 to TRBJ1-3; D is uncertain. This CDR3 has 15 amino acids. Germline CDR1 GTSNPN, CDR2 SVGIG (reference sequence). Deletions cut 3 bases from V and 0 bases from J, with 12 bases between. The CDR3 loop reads CAWRRPSDSGNTIYF. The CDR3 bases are TGTGCCTGGAGACGCCCATCAGACTCTGGAAACACCATATATTTT.

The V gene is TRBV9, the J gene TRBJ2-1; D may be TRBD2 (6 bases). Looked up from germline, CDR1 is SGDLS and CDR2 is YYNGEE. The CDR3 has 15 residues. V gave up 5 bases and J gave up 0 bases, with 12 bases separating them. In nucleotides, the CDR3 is TGTGCCAGCAGTTTAGCGGCTAGCTCCTACAATGAGCAGTTCTTC. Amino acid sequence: CASSLAASSYNEQFF.

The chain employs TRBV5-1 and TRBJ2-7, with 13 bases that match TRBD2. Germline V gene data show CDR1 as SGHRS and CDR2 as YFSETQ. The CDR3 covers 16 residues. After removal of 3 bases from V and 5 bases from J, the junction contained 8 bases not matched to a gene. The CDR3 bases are TGCGCCAGCAGCTCTTCCGGGACTAGCGGGACCCACGAGCAGTACTTC. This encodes CASSSSGTSGTHEQYF.

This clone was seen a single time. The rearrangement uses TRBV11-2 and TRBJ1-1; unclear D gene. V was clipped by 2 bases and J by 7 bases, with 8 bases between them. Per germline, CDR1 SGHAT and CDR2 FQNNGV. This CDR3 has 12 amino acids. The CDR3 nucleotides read TGTGCCAGCAGCTTAATGACGGTTGAAGCTTTCTTT. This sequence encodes CASSLMTVEAFF.

CDR3 sequence (DNA): TGTGCCAGCAGCTTTCCCGATCATGGCGACTACGAGCAGTACTTC. It is translated as CASSFPDHGDYEQYF. The chain has TRBV7-9 and TRBJ2-7; D remains ambiguous. The ends were cut back, 3 bases at V and 3 bases at J, with 15 bases in the middle. This CDR3 is 15 amino acids long. Germline CDR1 SEHNR, CDR2 FQNEAQ (reference sequence).